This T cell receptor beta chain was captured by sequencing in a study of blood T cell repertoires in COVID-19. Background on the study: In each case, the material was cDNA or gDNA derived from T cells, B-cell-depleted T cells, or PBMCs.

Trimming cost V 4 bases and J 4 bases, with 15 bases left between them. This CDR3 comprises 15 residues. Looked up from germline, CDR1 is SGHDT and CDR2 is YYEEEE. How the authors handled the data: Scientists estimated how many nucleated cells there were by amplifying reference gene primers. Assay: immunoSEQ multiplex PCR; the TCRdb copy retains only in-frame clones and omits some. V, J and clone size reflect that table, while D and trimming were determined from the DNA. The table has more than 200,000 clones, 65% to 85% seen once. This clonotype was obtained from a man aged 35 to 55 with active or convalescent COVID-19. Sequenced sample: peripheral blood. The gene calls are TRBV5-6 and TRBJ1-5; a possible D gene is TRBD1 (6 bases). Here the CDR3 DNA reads TGTGCCAGCAGCAGCGCCGGGACAAAGAATCAGCCCCAGCATTTT. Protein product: CASSSAGTKNQPQHF.